These T cell receptor beta chains were read from a single sample in a study of control samples from healthy donors and cancer patients. Repertoires were generated with immunoSEQ multiplex PCR, while TCRdb's copy carries only in-frame clones and drops some. This table holds under 150,000 clones, 88% found once. The sample was blood. The receptors were sampled from a woman aged 70-85 years in good health. Each CDR3 is given with its conserved first and last residue. Some rows have no size entry. The others give once, few or many, or a class for an expanded clone.

clone_size cdr3_length v_call cdr3_aa
NA 16 TRBV7-8 CASSLNIQVPGEPQHF
once 14 TRBV2 CASSPGARSTEAFF
NA 13 TRBV6-5 CASGDRGDEKLFF
NA 13 TRBV19 CASTLNEDQPQHF
NA 14 TRBV18 CASSPDRGGYEQYF
NA 13 TRBV18 CASSPEVEDTQYF
NA 15 TRBV7-9 CASSLDWGSGNTIYF
NA 15 TRBV29-1 CSVAHDRLTTGELFF
NA 13 TRBV2 CASGQGPNSPLHF
NA 15 TRBV3-1/TRBV3-2 CASSNRDRGGHEQYF
NA 15 TRBV29-1 CSVDLGGATNEKLFF
NA 15 TRBV29-1 CSVGAGWGMNTEAFF
once 13 TRBV29-1 CSAYGSEDYGYTF
NA 14 TRBV9 CASSVDPKNTEAFF
NA 13 TRBV2 CASTTSGGAEQFF
NA 17 TRBV9 CASSVDPSGGATDTQYF
few 13 TRBV12-3/TRBV12-4 CASSLAEGEKLFF
NA 14 TRBV20-1 CSASLDRINSPLHF
NA 13 TRBV6-5 CASSLGGSYEQYF
NA 15 TRBV4-2 CASSQEFWSTDTQYF
NA 17 TRBV7-9 CASSSGGTSGHQETQYF
NA 16 TRBV7-3 CASSLSGLGGPDTQYF
NA 14 TRBV2 CASSKTGESTEAFF
NA 14 TRBV5-6 CASTLGRAPYGYTF
NA 16 TRBV28 CASSPGTVHSNQPQHF
NA 15 TRBV5-8 CASSLVAGPTGGYTF
NA 13 TRBV10-3 CATTGGIGNTIYF
once 17 TRBV9 CASSAPRRQGGADTQYF
once 15 TRBV7-6 CASSLEGGRDYEQYF
NA 10 TRBV6-5 CASSNNILTF
NA 14 TRBV7-9 CASSPLGANNEQFF
few 18 TRBV3-1/TRBV3-2 CASSQGSSGGAGSYEQYF
NA 13 TRBV6-1 CASSENSQQPQHF
few 14 TRBV2 CASRKGARGETQYF